Listed below are T cell receptor beta chains from one sample, sequenced in a study of T cells after yellow fever vaccination. Using its own MiXCR run on the 5' RACE reads, TCRdb lists one record per CDR3 protein. The data contain 110,000 or so distinct CDR3 sequences, approximately 7.1% of them singletons. This sample comprised CD4+ T cells sorted from PBMCs, obtained about 49 days after the first yellow fever vaccination. Receptor source: a man aged 18 to 29 who received the YFV17D yellow fever vaccine. The CDR3 runs from the conserved cysteine through the conserved F or W. The order of the fields is V gene, J gene, D gene, CDR3 protein. D genes are given only for firm matches.

>TRBV18|TRBJ1-1|-
CASSPLTPWNTEAFF
>TRBV24-1|TRBJ2-4|TRBD1
CATSSRDRGKNIQYF
>TRBV5-1|TRBJ2-7|TRBD1
CASSGQGAYEQYF
>TRBV7-2|TRBJ2-5|-
CASSRGSTGSETQYF
>TRBV3-1|TRBJ2-2|-
CATSHARGLGSHTGELFF
>TRBV4-3|TRBJ1-1|TRBD1
CASSLEGGLGEAFF
>TRBV5-5|TRBJ2-5|TRBD2
CASTQALAGGHETQYF
>TRBV7-2|TRBJ1-5|-
CASSFRPRINQPQHF
>TRBV4-3|TRBJ2-3|TRBD2
CASSQDLSGGVDTQYF
>TRBV29-1|TRBJ2-5|TRBD2
CSGGVGSGGSQYF
>TRBV4-2|TRBJ1-6|-
CASSRGKTPLHF
>TRBV7-2|TRBJ1-1|-
CASSPTGRTEAFF
>TRBV7-8|TRBJ1-1|-
CASSGALGDEAFF
>TRBV19|TRBJ2-1|TRBD2
CASSASGLAGAVYNEQFF
>TRBV20-1|TRBJ1-3|TRBD1
CSAGQGAGGNTIYF
>TRBV6-1|TRBJ2-1|TRBD1
CASSPLTRGSYNEQFF
>TRBV27|TRBJ1-6|-
CASSFYRESPLHF
>TRBV6-2/TRBV6-3|TRBJ2-7|-
CASKVFPGPYEQYF
>TRBV4-3|TRBJ2-5|TRBD1
CASSQELGTGVETQYF
>TRBV15|TRBJ2-2|TRBD2
CATSRLKLAGTGELFF
>TRBV7-2|TRBJ2-2|TRBD2
CASSFRGGRTGELFF
>TRBV12-3/TRBV12-4|TRBJ2-1|TRBD1
CASRLTGNNEQFF
>TRBV10-3|TRBJ1-3|TRBD1
CAIRQGLGSGNTIYF
>TRBV15|TRBJ1-1|-
CATSLLEGLEAFF